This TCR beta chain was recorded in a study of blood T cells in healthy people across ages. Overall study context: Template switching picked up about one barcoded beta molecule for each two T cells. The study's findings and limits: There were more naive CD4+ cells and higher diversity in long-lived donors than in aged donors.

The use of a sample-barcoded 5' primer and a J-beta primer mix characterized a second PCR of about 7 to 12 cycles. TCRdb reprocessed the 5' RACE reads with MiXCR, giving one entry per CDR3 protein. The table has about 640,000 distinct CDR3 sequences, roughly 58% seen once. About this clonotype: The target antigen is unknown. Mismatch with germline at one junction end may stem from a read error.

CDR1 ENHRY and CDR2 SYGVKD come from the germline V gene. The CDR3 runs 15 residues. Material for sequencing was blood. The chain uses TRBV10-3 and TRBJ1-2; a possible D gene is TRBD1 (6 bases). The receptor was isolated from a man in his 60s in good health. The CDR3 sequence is CTISESPGARYGYTF. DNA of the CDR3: TGTACCATCAGTGAGTCCCCGGGGGCTAGATATGGCTACACCTTC.